The 27 T cell receptor beta chains given below trace back to one sample, sequenced in a study of T-cell memory formation after mild COVID-19. From the 5' RACE reads, TCRdb called clonotypes with MiXCR, one entry per CDR3 protein. The repertoire holds over 40,000 distinct CDR3 sequences, with 9.5% to 15% as singletons. Sample: PBMCs or a T cell subset sorted from them (not recorded which). These receptors all come from a man between 18 and 29 years old who had mild COVID-19 (a few samples of this study predate the infection). Cell type and time point are not known.

This clonotype came up many times. This sequence joins TRBV12-3 or TRBV12-4 and TRBJ2-2; TRBD1 might be the D (5 bases). This CDR3 has 15 amino acids. V gave up 5 bases and J gave up 4 bases, with 14 bases separating them. CDR3 in amino acids: CASSASIGVTGELFF. The CDR3 nucleotides read TGTGCCAGCAGTGCCTCGATAGGGGTCACCGGGGAGCTGTTTTTT.

The CDR3 here is CASRGGAYEQYF. In DNA form, the CDR3 reads TGTGCCAGCAGAGGAGGGGCCTACGAGCAGTACTTC. The chain has TRBV13 and TRBJ2-7, with D possibly TRBD2 on 6 matching bases. Germline loops: CDR1 PRHDT, CDR2 FYEKMQ (reference sequence). The germline V and J ends were trimmed by 6 bases and 2 bases, with 8 bases remaining between them. The CDR3 loop spans 12 amino acids.

In this sample, this clonotype turned up a few times. The CDR3 DNA reads TGTGCCAGCAGTTCCTCCGGGACTAGCGACGAGCAGTACGTC. It translates to CASSSSGTSDEQYV. The chain has TRBV28 and TRBJ2-7; 10 bases line up with TRBD2. This CDR3 contains 14 residues. The J segment lost 5 bases and the V segment lost 4 bases, leaving 5 bases of the junction unmatched. Germline assignment: CDR1 MDHEN and CDR2 SYDVKM.

This clonotype appeared a few times. V usage is TRBV6-2 or TRBV6-3 and J usage is TRBJ2-5; D not certain. The length of the CDR3 is 15 residues. Germline values: CDR1 MNHEY, CDR2 SVGEGT. Trimming shortened V by 2 bases and J by 1 base, and 11 bases separated the two germline ends. The CDR3 region is CASSYPSRGQETQYF. As DNA, the CDR3 is TGTGCCAGCAGTTACCCCTCCCGAGGCCAAGAGACCCAGTACTTC.

The rearrangement joins TRBV6-1 to TRBJ2-7; tentative D call: TRBD2 (7 bases). CDR1 and CDR2 from the germline V gene are MNHNS and SASEGT. This CDR3 is built from 13 residues. Trimming shortened V by 8 bases and J by 3 bases, and 14 bases separated the two germline ends. Here the CDR3 reads CASLRGGLYEQYF. In nucleotides, the CDR3 is TGTGCCAGCCTAAGGGGGGGGCTCTACGAGCAGTACTTC.

The genes are TRBV7-2 and TRBJ2-3, with 7 bases identical to TRBD2. Trimming cost V 5 bases and J 2 bases; bases outside gene matches: 7. Germline V gene sequence: CDR1 SGHTA, CDR2 FQGNSA. CDR3 length: 15 amino acids. CDR3 loop: CASSRDYLSTDTQYF. The DNA for the CDR3 is TGTGCCAGCAGCCGGGACTACCTATCCACAGATACGCAGTATTTT.

The chain links TRBV7-9 to TRBJ1-1, with D unclear. The V and J ends lost 4 bases and 5 bases respectively, with 5 bases between them. The germline V gene has CDR1 SEHNR and CDR2 FQNEAQ (reference sequence). This CDR3 contains 11 residues. CDR3 amino acids: CASSSGTEAFF. The CDR3 coding sequence is TGTGCCAGCAGCTCGGGGACTGAAGCTTTCTTT.

This clonotype was seen only a few times. The chain carries TRBV29-1 and TRBJ2-3; 10 bases line up with TRBD2. The germline CDR1 and CDR2 sequences are SQVTM and ANQGSEA. J was trimmed by 8 bases and V by 1 base; bases with no gene match: 9. This CDR3 comprises 15 residues. This chain's CDR3 is CSVEVVAGGGGTQYF. CDR3 nucleotide sequence: TGCAGCGTTGAAGTCGTAGCGGGGGGCGGGGGTACGCAGTATTTT.

The chain employs TRBV20-1 and TRBJ1-2; TRBD1 agrees at 11 bases. Germline values: CDR1 DFQATT, CDR2 SNEGSKA (reference sequence). The CDR3 length is 13 residues. J was trimmed by 8 bases and V by 3 bases; bases with no gene match: 5. The CDR3 DNA reads as TGCAGTGCTAGGGACAGGGGGCCCTGGGGCTACACCTTC. Its translation is CSARDRGPWGYTF.

This clonotype was counted many times. The chain uses TRBV4-1 and TRBJ2-7; D is unclear. CDR1 is MGHRA, CDR2 YSYEKL, per germline. V gave up 0 bases and J gave up 3 bases, with 6 bases separating them. This CDR3 is built from 13 residues. The CDR3 protein is CASSQEASYEQYV. The CDR3, as DNA: TGCGCCAGCAGCCAAGAGGCCAGCTACGAGCAGTACGTC.

Only a few counts were recorded for this clonotype. The chain recombines TRBV20-1 with TRBJ2-3, with D possibly matching TRBD2 (5 bases). This CDR3 spans 14 amino acids. Germline lookup yields CDR1 DFQATT and CDR2 SNEGSKA (reference sequence). Trimming took off 6 bases at V and 2 bases at J, with 15 bases between the two ends. Here the CDR3 DNA reads TGCAGTGCCCTACGCAGCGGCTACACAGATACGCAGTATTTT. Translated: CSALRSGYTDTQYF.

This clonotype was seen a handful of times. This chain joins TRBV20-1 and TRBJ2-4; 9 bases line up with TRBD1. V dropped 3 bases and J dropped 0; count of bases not matched to a gene: 0. CDR3 length: 14 amino acids. Looked up from germline, CDR1 is DFQATT and CDR2 is SNEGSKA (reference sequence). Here the CDR3 DNA reads TGCAGTGCTAGGGACAGGGGAGCCAAAAACATTCAGTACTTC. It codes for CSARDRGAKNIQYF.

Only a few counts were recorded for this clonotype. This chain links TRBV18 with TRBJ1-1, with D possibly matching TRBD1 (5 bases). The germline gives CDR1 KGHSH, CDR2 LQKENI. The CDR3 extends over 16 amino acids. The germline V and J ends were trimmed by 0 bases and 6 bases, with 17 bases remaining between them. Here the CDR3 DNA reads TGTGCCAGCTCACCACCGTGGGCCAGGGTGGCGGCTGAAGCTTTCTTT. This encodes CASSPPWARVAAEAFF.

This clonotype was recorded many times. CDR3 in amino acids: CASSLGSETEAFF. The CDR3 DNA reads as TGCGCCAGCAGTCTGGGATCAGAGACTGAAGCTTTCTTT. V and J are TRBV5-1 and TRBJ1-1; D is undetermined. Germline CDR1 and CDR2: SGHRS and YFSETQ. The CDR3 length is 13 residues. The ends were cut back, 5 bases at V and 5 bases at J, with 13 bases in the middle. Using reference TRBV5-1 and TRBJ1-1 for the parts outside the CDR3, the full variable domain is KAGVTQTPRYLIKTRGQQVTLSCSPISGHRSVSWYQQTPGQGLQFLFEYFSETQRNKGNFPGRFSGRQFSNSRSEMNVSTLELGDSALYLCASSLGSETEAFFGQGTRLTVV.

This clonotype has a count of ten or more. This chain joins TRBV7-2 and TRBJ2-2; the match to TRBD1 covers 7 bases. CDR1 and CDR2 (germline): SGHTA, FQGNSA. V gave up 6 bases and J gave up 4 bases; unmatched junction bases: 8. CDR3 size: 15 residues. The CDR3 region is CASREQGTGTGELFF. DNA for the CDR3: TGTGCCAGCAGGGAACAGGGGACGGGCACCGGGGAGCTGTTTTTT.

The chain recombines TRBV7-2 with TRBJ2-5; D remains ambiguous. V gave up 5 bases and J gave up 5 bases, with 9 bases separating them. The CDR3 covers 12 residues. Per the germline V gene, CDR1 is SGHTA and CDR2 is FQGNSA. CDR3 sequence reads: CASSPFWETQYF. The CDR3 bases are TGTGCCAGCAGCCCTTTTTGGGAGACCCAGTACTTC.

This clonotype was seen more than once but under ten times. The V gene is TRBV5-1, the J gene TRBJ1-1, with TRBD1 matching over 10 bases. Losses at the gene ends were 2 bases for V and 1 base for J; bases not matched to a gene: 5. CDR1 is SGHRS and CDR2 is YFSETQ in the germline V gene. The CDR3 consists of 16 residues. CDR3 in amino acids: CASSFSTGGWNTEAFF. The CDR3 bases are TGCGCCAGCAGCTTTTCGACAGGGGGCTGGAACACTGAAGCTTTCTTT.

Many counts were recorded for this clonotype. The chain recombines TRBV5-6 with TRBJ2-7; D perhaps matches TRBD1 (6 bases). Germline CDR1 is SGHDT and CDR2 is YYEEEE. There are 17 residues in the CDR3. Trimming took off 0 bases at V and 2 bases at J, with 18 bases between the two ends. CDR3 in amino acids: CASSLGPGQSNTYEQYF. The CDR3 nucleotides are TGTGCCAGCAGCTTGGGGCCAGGACAGAGTAATACCTACGAGCAGTACTTC. The whole variable domain, remainder taken from reference TRBV5-6 and TRBJ2-7, is DAGVTQSPTHLIKTRGQQVTLRCSPKSGHDTVSWYQQALGQGPQFIFQYYEEEERQRGNFPDRFSGHQFPNYSSELNVNALLLGDSALYLCASSLGPGQSNTYEQYFGPGTRLTVT.

V gene TRBV4-3 combines with J gene TRBJ1-1; 7 positions match TRBD1. Germline CDR1 is LGHNA and CDR2 is YSLEER. V was pared by 4 bases and J by 4 bases, with 12 bases of the junction left unmatched. The CDR3 totals 16 residues. In DNA, the CDR3 is TGCGCCAGCAGCCCCGGGACAGCCAATTCAGGCACTGAAGCTTTCTTT. Its protein product is CASSPGTANSGTEAFF.

V and J are TRBV29-1 and TRBJ2-2; 12 nucleotides line up with TRBD1. The V segment lost 5 bases and the J segment 6 bases; nucleotides outside the gene matches: 10. The CDR3 totals 16 residues. Per the germline V gene, CDR1 is SQVTM and CDR2 is ANQGSEA. The CDR3, as DNA: TGCAGCGTTCTACTACCGGGACAGGGGGCAGCCGGGGAGCTGTTTTTT. Protein sequence: CSVLLPGQGAAGELFF.

This clonotype was seen more than once but under ten times. J is TRBJ1-4 and V is TRBV15, with 10 nucleotides matching TRBD1. CDR3 size: 13 residues. Germline V gives CDR1 LNHNV, CDR2 YYDKDF (reference sequence). Losses at the gene ends were 7 bases for V and 5 bases for J; bases not matched to a gene: 1. CDR3 protein: CATKGQGNEKLFF. CDR3 in DNA: TGTGCCACCAAGGGACAGGGGAATGAAAAACTGTTTTTT. Together with reference TRBV15 and TRBJ1-4, the CDR3 gives the full variable domain: DAMVIQNPRYQVTQFGKPVTLSCSQTLNHNVMYWYQQKSSQAPKLLFHYYDKDFNNEADTPDNFQSRRPNTSFCFLDIRSPGLGDTAMYLCATKGQGNEKLFFGSGTQLSVL.

This clonotype was found many times. The chain couples TRBV4-3 to TRBJ2-3, with 9 bases fitting TRBD2. The CDR3 has 19 amino acids. V was clipped by 0 bases and J by 2 bases; unmatched bases: 12. From germline, CDR1 is LGHNA and CDR2 YSLEER. CDR3 amino acids: CASSQDAIPSGVYTDTQYF. CDR3 nucleotides: TGCGCCAGCAGCCAAGACGCCATTCCTAGCGGGGTATACACAGATACGCAGTATTTT.

The chain couples TRBV9 to TRBJ2-3, with 7 positions matching TRBD2. CDR1 SGDLS and CDR2 YYNGEE come from the germline V gene. CDR3 length: 15 residues. V was pared by 2 bases and J by 1 base, with 4 bases of the junction left unmatched. CDR3 amino acids: CASSVEAGRTDTQYF. DNA of the CDR3: TGTGCCAGCAGCGTGGAAGCGGGGCGCACAGATACGCAGTATTTT.

This clonotype was seen a handful of times. The V gene is TRBV5-1, the J gene TRBJ2-1; 7 bases are shared with TRBD2. Trimming took 1 base from V and 5 from J; bases not matched to a gene: 3. CDR3 size: 14 residues. Germline V CDR1 and CDR2: SGHRS, YFSETQ. CDR3 sequence reads: CASSLTGGNNEQFF. DNA of the CDR3: TGCGCCAGCAGCTTGACGGGGGGAAACAATGAGCAGTTCTTC.

The J gene is TRBJ2-3, the V gene TRBV9; D not certain. Trimming stripped 4 bases from V and 4 bases from J, with 13 bases between. The V gene's germline CDR1 is SGDLS and CDR2 YYNGEE. This CDR3 is built from 14 residues. This CDR3 reads CASSPLVGPDTQYF. The CDR3 bases are TGTGCCAGCAGCCCCTTAGTAGGTCCAGATACGCAGTATTTT.

This clonotype was detected many times. The chain carries TRBV29-1 and TRBJ2-1; 8 bases fit TRBD2. This CDR3 has 14 residues. V lost 2 bases to trimming and J lost 2 bases; unmatched junction nucleotides: 2. The germline gives CDR1 SQVTM, CDR2 ANQGSEA. The CDR3 nucleotides read TGCAGCGTTGAATTAGCGGGACCCTACAATGAGCAGTTCTTC. Protein product: CSVELAGPYNEQFF.

This clonotype was recorded many times. The genes are TRBV7-2 and TRBJ2-7, with D uncertain. Trimming took off 8 bases at V and 4 bases at J, with 9 bases between the two ends. The CDR3 is 11 amino acids. Germline assignment: CDR1 SGHTA and CDR2 FQGNSA. In DNA form, the CDR3 reads TGTGCCAGCTCATGGGCTTACGAGCAGTACTTC. Amino acids: CASSWAYEQYF.